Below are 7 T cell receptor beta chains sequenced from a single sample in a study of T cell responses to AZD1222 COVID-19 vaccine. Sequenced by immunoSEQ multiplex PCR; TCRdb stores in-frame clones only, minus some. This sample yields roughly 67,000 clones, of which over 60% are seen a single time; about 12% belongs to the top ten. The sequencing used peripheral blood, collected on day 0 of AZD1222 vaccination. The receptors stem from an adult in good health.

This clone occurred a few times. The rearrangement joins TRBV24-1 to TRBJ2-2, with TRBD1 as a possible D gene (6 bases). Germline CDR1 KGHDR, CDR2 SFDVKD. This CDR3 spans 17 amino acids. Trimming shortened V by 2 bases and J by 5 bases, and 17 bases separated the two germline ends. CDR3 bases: TGTGCCACCAGTGATTCAAGAGGCGGACAGATTACCGGGGAGCTGTTTTTT. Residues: CATSDSRGGQITGELFF.

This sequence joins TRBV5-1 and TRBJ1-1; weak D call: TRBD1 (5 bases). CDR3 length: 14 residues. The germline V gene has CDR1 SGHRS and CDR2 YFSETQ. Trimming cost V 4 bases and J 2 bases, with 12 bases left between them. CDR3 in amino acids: CASSAPQGNTEAFF. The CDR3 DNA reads TGCGCCAGCAGCGCCCCCCAGGGAAACACTGAAGCTTTCTTT.

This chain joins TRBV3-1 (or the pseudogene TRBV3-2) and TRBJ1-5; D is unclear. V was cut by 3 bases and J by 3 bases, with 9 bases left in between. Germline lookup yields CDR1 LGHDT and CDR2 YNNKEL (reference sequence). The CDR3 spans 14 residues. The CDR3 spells CASSQRGFNQPQHF. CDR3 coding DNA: TGTGCCAGCAGCCAGCGGGGATTCAATCAGCCCCAGCATTTT.

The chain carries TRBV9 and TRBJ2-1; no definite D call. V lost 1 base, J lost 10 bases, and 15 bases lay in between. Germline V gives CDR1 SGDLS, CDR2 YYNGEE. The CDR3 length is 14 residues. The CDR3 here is CASSVLDRSGEQFF. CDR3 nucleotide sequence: TGTGCCAGCAGCGTACTGGACCGTTCTGGAGAGCAGTTCTTC.

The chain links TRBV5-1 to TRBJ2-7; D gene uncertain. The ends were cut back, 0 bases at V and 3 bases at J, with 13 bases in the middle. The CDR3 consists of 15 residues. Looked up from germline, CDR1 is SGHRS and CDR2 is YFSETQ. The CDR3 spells CASSLDPTTYYEQYF. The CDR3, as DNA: TGCGCCAGCAGCTTGGACCCTACAACATACTACGAGCAGTACTTC.

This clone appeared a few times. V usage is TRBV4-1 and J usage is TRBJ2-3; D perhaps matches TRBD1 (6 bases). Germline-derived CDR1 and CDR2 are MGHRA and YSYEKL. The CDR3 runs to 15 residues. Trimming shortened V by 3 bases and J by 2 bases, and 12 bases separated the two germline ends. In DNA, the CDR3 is TGCGCCAGCAGCCAGACACAGGGTCTCACAGATACGCAGTATTTT. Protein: CASSQTQGLTDTQYF.

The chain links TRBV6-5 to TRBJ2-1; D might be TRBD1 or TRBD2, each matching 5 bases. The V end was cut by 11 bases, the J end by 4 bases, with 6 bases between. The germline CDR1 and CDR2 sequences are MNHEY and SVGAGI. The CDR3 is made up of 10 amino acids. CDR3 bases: TGTGCCGGGGGATACAATGAGCAGTTCTTC. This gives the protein CAGGYNEQFF.